The 15 T cell receptor beta chains listed next were all sequenced from one sample in a study of blood T cell repertoires in COVID-19. Libraries were prepared by immunoSEQ multiplex PCR; TCRdb keeps only in-frame clonotypes and omits some of them. The table shows about 98,000 clones, with around 87% occurring only once. What was sequenced was peripheral blood. The origin of the receptors is a woman in her fifties or sixties with COVID-19, enrolled during active disease.

This chain uses TRBV4-3 with TRBJ2-1; 7 nucleotides agree with TRBD1. The CDR3 is 12 amino acids. J gave up 6 bases and V 8 bases, and 4 bases lay outside the gene matches. CDR1 is LGHNA, CDR2 YSLEER, per germline. The CDR3 DNA follows: TGCGCCAGCGCCGGGACAGCCAATGAGCAGTTCTTC. Its protein is CASAGTANEQFF.

In DNA, the CDR3 is TGTGCCAGCAGTTCACTACAGGGAGTAGGTTCACCCCTCCACTTT. Protein sequence: CASSSLQGVGSPLHF. This chain joins TRBV28 and TRBJ1-6; D is perhaps TRBD1 (6 bases). V was pared by 4 bases and J by 9 bases, with 16 bases between. CDR1 and CDR2 from the germline V gene are MDHEN and SYDVKM. This CDR3 region has 15 residues.

The V and J genes are TRBV5-5 and TRBJ1-5; D uncertain. Germline CDR1 is SGHKS and CDR2 is YYEKEE (reference sequence). Trimming removed 4 bases at V and 9 bases at J, with 17 bases between. The CDR3 has 14 amino acids. The CDR3 here is CASSADIRSPPQHF. The CDR3, as DNA: TGTGCCAGCAGCGCTGACATACGTAGTCCGCCCCAGCATTTT.

The chain is built from TRBV7-9 and TRBJ1-1; D is unclear. Trimming took off 5 bases at V and 1 base at J, with 17 bases between the two ends. Germline lookup yields CDR1 SEHNR and CDR2 FQNEAQ (reference sequence). The CDR3 runs 16 residues. In DNA form, the CDR3 reads TGTGCCAGCAGCCGCGCGAGTGTCGGGAAGAACACTGAAGCTTTCTTT. As protein: CASSRASVGKNTEAFF. Combining the CDR3 with reference TRBV7-9 and TRBJ1-1 gives the whole variable domain DTGVSQNPRHKITKRGQNVTFRCDPISEHNRLYWYRQTLGQGPEFLTYFQNEAQLEKSRLLSDRFSAERPKGSFSTLEIQRTEQGDSAMYLCASSRASVGKNTEAFFGQGTRLTVV.

The genes are TRBV5-4 and TRBJ2-7; no clear D. This CDR3 comprises 13 residues. CDR1 is SGHNT, CDR2 YYREEE, per germline (reference sequence). Trimming took off 1 base at V and 1 base at J, with 6 bases between the two ends. CDR3 DNA: TGTGCCAGCAGCTTGACAGCATCCTACGAGCAGTACTTC. It is translated as CASSLTASYEQYF.

The genes are TRBV7-8 and TRBJ2-3; the match to TRBD2 covers 7 bases. This CDR3 comprises 15 residues. Losses at the gene ends were 1 base for V and 4 bases for J; bases not matched to a gene: 5. Per the germline V gene, CDR1 is SGHVS and CDR2 is FQNEAQ. The CDR3 DNA reads TGTGCCAGCAGCTTAGTTACGGGGGGATCAGATACGCAGTATTTT. Encoded protein: CASSLVTGGSDTQYF.

The chain joins TRBV5-5 to TRBJ1-5; 7 bases agree with TRBD1. CDR1 is SGHKS, CDR2 YYEKEE, per germline (reference sequence). The CDR3 spans 16 residues. With V trimmed by 0 bases and J by 0 bases, 3 bases remained unmatched. The CDR3, as DNA: TGTGCCAGCAGCTTGGGACAGGGTTTTAGCAATCAGCCCCAGCATTTT. Translation gives CASSLGQGFSNQPQHF.

The chain employs TRBV7-2 and TRBJ1-5; the D gene is possibly TRBD1 (6 bases). Trimming took 3 bases from V and 4 from J, leaving 13 bases between them. The CDR3 is 15 residues long. Germline V gene data show CDR1 as SGHTA and CDR2 as FQGNSA. CDR3 coding DNA: TGTGCCAGCAGCTTTGGTGGGACATCGAATCAGCCCCAGCATTTT. Residues: CASSFGGTSNQPQHF.

This clone showed up just a few times. The genes are TRBV3-1 (or the pseudogene TRBV3-2) and TRBJ2-2, with 8 bases identical to TRBD2. Trimming at V came to 3 bases and at J to 3 bases, leaving 3 bases not matched to a gene. Per the germline V gene, CDR1 is LGHDT and CDR2 is YNNKEL (reference sequence). The CDR3 consists of 15 residues. Here the CDR3 DNA reads TGTGCCAGCAGCCAGTCGGGGGGGTACACCGGGGAGCTGTTTTTT. This sequence encodes CASSQSGGYTGELFF.

The chain joins TRBV6-5 to TRBJ1-5, with D unclear. V was shortened by 0 bases and J by 3 bases, with 9 bases between the two germline ends. Germline V lookup: CDR1 MNHEY, CDR2 SVGAGI. CDR3 length equals 15 residues. As DNA, the CDR3 is TGTGCCAGCAGTTACTCGAGAGGTGACAATCAGCCCCAGCATTTT. It specifies CASSYSRGDNQPQHF.

The genes are TRBV6-5 and TRBJ1-2; 9 bases map to TRBD1. Germline V gives CDR1 MNHEY, CDR2 SVGAGI. The CDR3 has 12 amino acids. J gave up 4 bases and V 9 bases, and 3 bases lay outside the gene matches. DNA of the CDR3: TGTGCCAGTACGGACAGGGGCTATGGCTACACCTTC. Translating it yields CASTDRGYGYTF.

The V and J genes are TRBV6-5 and TRBJ2-3; D possibly corresponds to TRBD2 (5 bases). The CDR3 covers 14 residues. V lost 4 bases and J 3 bases, leaving 11 bases between the germline ends. The germline gives CDR1 MNHEY, CDR2 SVGAGI. CDR3: CASSSGWGTDTQYF. DNA of the CDR3: TGTGCCAGCAGTTCGGGGTGGGGAACAGATACGCAGTATTTT.

This chain uses TRBV19 with TRBJ2-1; 9 bases are shared with TRBD2. There are 15 residues in the CDR3. V was clipped by 5 bases and J by 6 bases; unmatched bases: 8. Germline CDR1 reads LNHDA; CDR2 reads SQIVND (reference sequence). CDR3 sequence: CASSGGGAGGNEQFF. The CDR3 DNA reads as TGTGCCAGTAGTGGCGGGGGGGCCGGGGGCAATGAGCAGTTCTTC.

The V call is TRBV28, the J call TRBJ2-7; D may be TRBD1 (5 bases). The CDR3 sequence is 14 residues long. Trimming removed 7 bases at V and 0 bases at J, with 13 bases between. CDR1 and CDR2 (germline): MDHEN, SYDVKM. The CDR3 DNA sequence: TGTGCCAGCAACGTACAAGGGGTCTCCTACGAGCAGTACTTC. Protein: CASNVQGVSYEQYF.

CDR3 loop: CVSGAADYGYTF. The DNA for the CDR3 is TGTGTGTCAGGGGCCGCCGACTATGGCTACACCTTC. V is TRBV6-8 and J is TRBJ1-2, with D maybe TRBD1 (6 bases). The CDR3 length is 12 residues. Per the germline V gene, CDR1 is MNHGY and CDR2 is SAAAGT.